This is a list of T cell receptor beta chains from one sample in a study of shared clonotypes between healthy human individuals. Measured with immunoSEQ multiplex PCR; TCRdb has only the in-frame clones, and not every one. The profile covers hundreds of thousands of clones, with approximately 97% appearing a single time and about 0.06% taken by the ten largest. The sample taken for sequencing was naive CD4+ T cells sorted from blood. These receptors were obtained from a woman aged 25 to 39 in good health. Each CDR3 is given with its conserved first and last residue. The D gene is left open where the match is weak. Where a row states a size, it is once, few, many or the class of an expanded clone; other rows omit it.

clone size	V gene	J gene	D gene	CDR3 protein	CDR3 DNA
NA	TRBV19	TRBJ1-1	NA	CASSHITGMGTEAFF	TGTGCCAGTAGCCATATTACAGGGATGGGGACTGAAGCTTTCTTT
NA	TRBV10-2	TRBJ2-2	NA	CASRRNTGELFF	TGCGCCAGCAGAAGAAACACCGGGGAGCTGTTTTTT
NA	TRBV6-5	TRBJ2-3	NA	CASSYQGGSDTQYF	TGTGCCAGCAGTTACCAGGGAGGTTCGGATACGCAGTATTTT
NA	TRBV11-2	TRBJ2-7	NA	CASSLGTTRGYEQYF	TGTGCCAGCAGCTTAGGGACTACCCGTGGTTACGAGCAGTACTTC
NA	TRBV5-1	TRBJ2-1	TRBD2	CASSLVSVLAGGEQFF	TGCGCCAGCAGCTTGGTTTCGGTTCTAGCGGGTGGCGAGCAGTTCTTC
NA	TRBV18	TRBJ1-1	TRBD1	CASSPRQGAFEAFF	TGTGCCAGCTCACCACGCCAGGGGGCGTTTGAAGCTTTCTTT
NA	TRBV18	TRBJ2-1	TRBD2	CASSNRGLAGVGEQFF	TGTGCCAGCTCAAACCGGGGACTAGCGGGAGTGGGTGAGCAGTTCTTC
NA	TRBV5-1	TRBJ2-1	NA	CASRINKQFF	TGCGCCAGCAGAATTAATAAGCAGTTCTTC
NA	TRBV27	TRBJ1-2	NA	CAIPWKGKDFYGYTF	TGTGCCATTCCCTGGAAGGGGAAGGATTTCTATGGCTACACCTTC
few	TRBV19	TRBJ2-5	TRBD1	CASSRTGEETQYF	TGTGCCAGTAGCCGGACAGGGGAAGAGACCCAGTACTTC
NA	TRBV6-6	TRBJ2-2	NA	CASSSQGADTGELFF	TGTGCCAGCAGTAGCCAAGGGGCGGACACCGGGGAGCTGTTTTTT
NA	TRBV5-1	TRBJ2-7	NA	CASSFDVGEGEQYF	TGCGCCAGCAGCTTCGACGTCGGAGAGGGCGAGCAGTACTTC
NA	TRBV5-4	TRBJ1-6	NA	CASSLEVGSPLHF	TGTGCCAGCAGCCTGGAGGTAGGGTCACCCCTCCACTTT
NA	TRBV19	TRBJ2-3	NA	CASRPRGSTGTDTQYF	TGTGCCAGTAGGCCCCGAGGGTCTACAGGCACAGATACGCAGTATTTT
NA	TRBV28	TRBJ2-7	NA	CASSLHYEQYF	TGTGCCAGCAGTCTACACTACGAGCAGTACTTC
NA	TRBV7-2	TRBJ1-1	NA	CASSLAGNEAFF	TGTGCCAGCAGCTTAGCGGGAAATGAAGCTTTCTTT
NA	TRBV7-7	TRBJ2-3	TRBD2	CASSLIPGGPDTQYF	TGTGCCAGCAGCTTAATCCCGGGAGGGCCAGATACGCAGTATTTT
NA	TRBV5-1	TRBJ2-1	TRBD2	CASILGLAGVSEQFF	TGCGCCAGCATCCTAGGGCTAGCGGGAGTTAGTGAGCAGTTCTTC
NA	TRBV6-5	TRBJ2-7	NA	CASSYWGTGESEQYF	TGTGCCAGCAGTTACTGGGGAACCGGGGAATCCGAGCAGTACTTC
once	TRBV29-1	TRBJ2-1	NA	CSVAVNEQFF	TGCAGCGTTGCAGTCAATGAGCAGTTCTTC
NA	TRBV28	TRBJ2-1	TRBD2	CASSYVRNLGGRYYNEQFF	TGTGCCAGCAGTTATGTCCGTAACCTGGGAGGGCGCTACTACAATGAGCAGTTCTTC
NA	TRBV11-2	TRBJ1-5	NA	CASSLTSGAVAYQPQHF	TGTGCCAGCAGCTTAACCAGCGGAGCAGTAGCCTACCAGCCCCAGCATTTT